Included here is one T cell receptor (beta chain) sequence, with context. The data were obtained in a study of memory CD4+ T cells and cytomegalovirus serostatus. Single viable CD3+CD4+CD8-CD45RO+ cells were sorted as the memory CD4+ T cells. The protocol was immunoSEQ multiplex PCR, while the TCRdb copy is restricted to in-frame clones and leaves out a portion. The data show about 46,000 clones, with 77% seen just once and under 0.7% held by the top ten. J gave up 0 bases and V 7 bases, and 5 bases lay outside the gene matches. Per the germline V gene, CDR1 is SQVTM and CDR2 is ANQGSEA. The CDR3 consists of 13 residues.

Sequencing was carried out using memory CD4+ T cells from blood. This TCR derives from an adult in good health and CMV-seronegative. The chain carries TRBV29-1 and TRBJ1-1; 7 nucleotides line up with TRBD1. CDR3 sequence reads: CSETGPLNTEAFF. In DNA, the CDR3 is TGCAGCGAGACAGGGCCCTTGAACACTGAAGCTTTCTTT.